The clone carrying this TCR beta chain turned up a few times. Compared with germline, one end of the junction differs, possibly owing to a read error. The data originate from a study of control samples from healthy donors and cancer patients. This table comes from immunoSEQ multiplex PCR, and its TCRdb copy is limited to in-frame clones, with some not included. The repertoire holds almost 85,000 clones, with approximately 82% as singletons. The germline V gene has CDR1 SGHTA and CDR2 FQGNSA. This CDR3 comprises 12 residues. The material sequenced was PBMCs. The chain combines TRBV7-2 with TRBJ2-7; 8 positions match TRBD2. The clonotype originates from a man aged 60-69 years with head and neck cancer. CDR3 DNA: TGTGCCAGCAGCGCCATTAGCGGGAAGGATGACTTC. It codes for CASSAISGKDDF.